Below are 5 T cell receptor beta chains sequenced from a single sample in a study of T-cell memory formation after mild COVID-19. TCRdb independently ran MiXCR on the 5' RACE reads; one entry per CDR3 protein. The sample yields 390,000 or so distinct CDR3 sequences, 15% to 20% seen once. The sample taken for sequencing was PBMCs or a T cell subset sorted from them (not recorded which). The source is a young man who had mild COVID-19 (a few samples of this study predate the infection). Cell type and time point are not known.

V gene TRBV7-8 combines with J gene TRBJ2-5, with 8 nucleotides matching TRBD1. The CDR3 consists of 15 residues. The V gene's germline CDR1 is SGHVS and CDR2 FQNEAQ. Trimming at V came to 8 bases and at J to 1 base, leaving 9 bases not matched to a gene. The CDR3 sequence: CASGGLDRGQETQYF. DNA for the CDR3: TGTGCCAGCGGCGGCCTCGACAGGGGCCAAGAGACCCAGTACTTC.

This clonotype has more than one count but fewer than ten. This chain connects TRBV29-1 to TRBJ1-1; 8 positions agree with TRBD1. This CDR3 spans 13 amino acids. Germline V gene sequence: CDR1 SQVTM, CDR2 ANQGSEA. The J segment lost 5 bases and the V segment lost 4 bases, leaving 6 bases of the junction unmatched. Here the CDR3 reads CSVAGQGGTEAFF. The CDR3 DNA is TGCAGCGTTGCAGGACAGGGAGGAACTGAAGCTTTCTTT.

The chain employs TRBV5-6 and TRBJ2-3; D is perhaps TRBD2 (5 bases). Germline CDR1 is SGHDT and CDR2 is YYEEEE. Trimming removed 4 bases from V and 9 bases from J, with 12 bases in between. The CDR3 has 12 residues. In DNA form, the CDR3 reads TGTGCCAGCAGCGTACTAGTGGGCACGCAGTATTTT. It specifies CASSVLVGTQYF.

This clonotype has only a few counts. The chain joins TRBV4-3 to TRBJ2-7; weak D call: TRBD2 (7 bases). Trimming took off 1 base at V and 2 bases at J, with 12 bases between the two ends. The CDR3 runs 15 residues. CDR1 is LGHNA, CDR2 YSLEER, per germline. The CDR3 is CASSQGRGATYEQYF. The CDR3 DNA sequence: TGCGCCAGCAGCCAAGGCCGGGGGGCCACCTACGAGCAGTACTTC.

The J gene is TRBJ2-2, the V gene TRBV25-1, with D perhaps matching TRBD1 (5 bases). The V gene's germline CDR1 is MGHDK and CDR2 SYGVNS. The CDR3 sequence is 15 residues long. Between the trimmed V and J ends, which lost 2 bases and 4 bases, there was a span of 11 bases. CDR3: CASSERWQGTGELFF. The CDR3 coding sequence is TGTGCCAGCAGTGAAAGGTGGCAGGGCACCGGGGAGCTGTTTTTT. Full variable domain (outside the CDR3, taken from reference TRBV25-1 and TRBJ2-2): EADIYQTPRYLVIGTGKKITLECSQTMGHDKMYWYQQDPGMELHLIHYSYGVNSTEKGDLSSESTVSRIRTEHFPLTLESARPSHTSQYLCASSERWQGTGELFFGEGSRLTVL.